The entry below describes one T cell receptor beta chain. The source of the sample is a study of blood T cell repertoires in COVID-19. Data came from immunoSEQ multiplex PCR; TCRdb stores just in-frame clones and leaves some out. The sample has some 68,000 clones, just under 85% seen once; the top ten hold 28%. V lost 5 bases and J lost 0; bases outside the gene matches: 17. Germline V gene sequence: CDR1 MNHEY, CDR2 SMNVEV (reference sequence). The CDR3 extends over 21 amino acids. The chain carries TRBV27 and TRBJ2-4, with 12 bases fitting TRBD1. The sequenced sample consisted of peripheral blood. This sequence was found in a man between 65 and 85 years old with acute or convalescent COVID-19. CDR3 loop: CASSKLSGTGGGRVAKNIQYF. The DNA of the CDR3 is TGTGCCAGCAGTAAACTCTCCGGGACAGGGGGCGGGAGGGTAGCCAAAAACATTCAGTACTTC.